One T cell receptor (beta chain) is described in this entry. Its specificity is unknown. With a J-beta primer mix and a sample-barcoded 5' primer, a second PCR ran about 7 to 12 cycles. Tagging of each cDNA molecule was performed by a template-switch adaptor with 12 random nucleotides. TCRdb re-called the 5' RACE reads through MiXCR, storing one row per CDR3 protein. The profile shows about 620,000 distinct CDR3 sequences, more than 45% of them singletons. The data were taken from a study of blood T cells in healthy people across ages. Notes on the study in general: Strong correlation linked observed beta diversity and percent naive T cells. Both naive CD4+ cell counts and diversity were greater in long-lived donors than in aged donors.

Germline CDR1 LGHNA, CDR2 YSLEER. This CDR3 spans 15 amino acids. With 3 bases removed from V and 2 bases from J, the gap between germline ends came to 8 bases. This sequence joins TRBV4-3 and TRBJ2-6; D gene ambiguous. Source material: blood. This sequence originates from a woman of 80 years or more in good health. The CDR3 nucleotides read TGCGCCAGCAGCCAGGCCCTGCCTGGGGCCAACGTCCTGACTTTC. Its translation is CASSQALPGANVLTF.